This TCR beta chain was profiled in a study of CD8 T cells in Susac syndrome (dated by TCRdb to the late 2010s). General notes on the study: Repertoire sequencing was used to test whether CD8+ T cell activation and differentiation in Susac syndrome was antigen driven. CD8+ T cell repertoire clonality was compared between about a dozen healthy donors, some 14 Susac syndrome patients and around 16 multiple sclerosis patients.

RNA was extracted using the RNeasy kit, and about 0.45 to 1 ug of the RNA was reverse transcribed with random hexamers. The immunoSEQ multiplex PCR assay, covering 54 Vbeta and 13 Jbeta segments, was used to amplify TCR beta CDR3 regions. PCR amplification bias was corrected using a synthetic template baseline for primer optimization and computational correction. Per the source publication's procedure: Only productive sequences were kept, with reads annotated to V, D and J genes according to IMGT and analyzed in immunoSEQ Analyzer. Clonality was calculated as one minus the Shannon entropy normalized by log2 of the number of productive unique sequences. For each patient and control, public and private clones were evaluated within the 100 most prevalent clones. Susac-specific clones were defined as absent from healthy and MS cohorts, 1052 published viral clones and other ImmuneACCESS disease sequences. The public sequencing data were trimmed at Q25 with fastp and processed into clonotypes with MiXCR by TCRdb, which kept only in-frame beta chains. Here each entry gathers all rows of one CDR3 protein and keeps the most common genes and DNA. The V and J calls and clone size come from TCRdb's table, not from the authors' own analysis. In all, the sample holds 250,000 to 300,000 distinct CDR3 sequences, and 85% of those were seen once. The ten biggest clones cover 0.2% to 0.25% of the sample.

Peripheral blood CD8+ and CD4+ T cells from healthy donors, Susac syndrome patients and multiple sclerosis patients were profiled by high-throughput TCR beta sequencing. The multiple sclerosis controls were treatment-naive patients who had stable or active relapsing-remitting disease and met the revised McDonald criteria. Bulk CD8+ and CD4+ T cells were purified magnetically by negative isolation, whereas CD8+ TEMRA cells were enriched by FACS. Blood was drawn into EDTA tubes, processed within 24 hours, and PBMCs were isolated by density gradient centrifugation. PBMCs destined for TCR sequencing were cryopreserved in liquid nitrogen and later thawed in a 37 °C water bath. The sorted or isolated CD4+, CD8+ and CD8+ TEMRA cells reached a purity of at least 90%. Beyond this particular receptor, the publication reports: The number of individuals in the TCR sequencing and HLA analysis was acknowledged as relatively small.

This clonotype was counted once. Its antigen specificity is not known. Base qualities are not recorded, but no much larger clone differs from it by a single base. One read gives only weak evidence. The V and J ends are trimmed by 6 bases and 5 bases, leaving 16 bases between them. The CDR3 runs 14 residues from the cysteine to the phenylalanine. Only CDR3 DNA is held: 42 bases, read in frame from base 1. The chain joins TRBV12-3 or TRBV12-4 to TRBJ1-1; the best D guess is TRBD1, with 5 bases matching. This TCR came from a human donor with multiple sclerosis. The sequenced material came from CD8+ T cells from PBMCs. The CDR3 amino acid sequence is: CASSLHAGVTEAFF. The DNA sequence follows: TGTGCCAGCAGCCTGCACGCGGGGGTTACTGAAGCTTTCTTT.